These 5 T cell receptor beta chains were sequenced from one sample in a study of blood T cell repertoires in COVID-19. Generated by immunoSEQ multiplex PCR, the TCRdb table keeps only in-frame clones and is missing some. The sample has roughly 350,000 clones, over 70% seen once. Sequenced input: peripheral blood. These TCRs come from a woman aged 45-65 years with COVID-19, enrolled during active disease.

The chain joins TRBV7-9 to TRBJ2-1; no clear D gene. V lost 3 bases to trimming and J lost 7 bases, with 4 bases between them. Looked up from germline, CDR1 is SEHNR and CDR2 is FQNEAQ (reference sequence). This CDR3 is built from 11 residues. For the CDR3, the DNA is TGTGCCAGCAGCTTGGCTAATGAGCAGTTCTTC. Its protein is CASSLANEQFF.

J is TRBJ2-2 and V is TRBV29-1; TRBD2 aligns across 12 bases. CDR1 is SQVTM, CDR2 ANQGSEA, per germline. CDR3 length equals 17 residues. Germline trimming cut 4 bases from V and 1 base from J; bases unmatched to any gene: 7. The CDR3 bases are TGCAGCGTTGCCGGGACTAGCGGGCGTCAGAACACCGGGGAGCTGTTTTTT. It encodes CSVAGTSGRQNTGELFF.

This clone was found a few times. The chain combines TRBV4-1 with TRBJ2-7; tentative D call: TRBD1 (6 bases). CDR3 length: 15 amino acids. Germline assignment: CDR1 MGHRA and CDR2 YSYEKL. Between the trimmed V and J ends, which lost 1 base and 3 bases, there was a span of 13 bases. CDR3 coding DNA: TGCGCCAGCAGCCAAGGATCGGGACACAACTACGAGCAGTACTTC. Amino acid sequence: CASSQGSGHNYEQYF.

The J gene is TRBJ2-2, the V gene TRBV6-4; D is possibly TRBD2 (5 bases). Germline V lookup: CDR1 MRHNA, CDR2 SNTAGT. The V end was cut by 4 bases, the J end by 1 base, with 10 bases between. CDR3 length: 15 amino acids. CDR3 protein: CASSASSGNTGELFF. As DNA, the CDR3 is TGTGCCAGCAGTGCTTCGAGCGGGAACACCGGGGAGCTGTTTTTT.

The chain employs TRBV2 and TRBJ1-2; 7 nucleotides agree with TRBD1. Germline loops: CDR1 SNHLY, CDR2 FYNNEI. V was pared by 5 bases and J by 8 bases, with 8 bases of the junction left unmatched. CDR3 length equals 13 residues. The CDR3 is CASSNRGFGGYTF. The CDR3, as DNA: TGTGCCAGCAGTAACAGGGGCTTCGGCGGCTACACCTTC.